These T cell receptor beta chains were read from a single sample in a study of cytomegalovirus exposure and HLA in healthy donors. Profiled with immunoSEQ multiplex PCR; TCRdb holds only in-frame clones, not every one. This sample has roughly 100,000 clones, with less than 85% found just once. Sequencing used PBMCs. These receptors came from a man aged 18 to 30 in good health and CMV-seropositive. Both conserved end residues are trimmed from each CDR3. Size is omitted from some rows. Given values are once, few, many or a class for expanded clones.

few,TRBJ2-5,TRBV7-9,ASSSGGTQY
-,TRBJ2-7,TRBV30,AWSVRRSVTPIYEQY
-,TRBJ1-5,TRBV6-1,ASSEVTGINQPQH
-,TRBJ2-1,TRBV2,ASSGFSPARDLDEQF
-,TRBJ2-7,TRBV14,ASSQQVLYEQY
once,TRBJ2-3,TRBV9,ASSDPTQGGTQY
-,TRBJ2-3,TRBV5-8,ASSLGGTSGSWTTDTQY
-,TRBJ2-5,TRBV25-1,ASSEGAGRETQY
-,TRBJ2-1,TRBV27,ASSLTQAHNEQF
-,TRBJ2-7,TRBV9,ASSASRDYEQY
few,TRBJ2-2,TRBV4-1,ASSQATGELF
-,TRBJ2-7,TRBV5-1,ASSQTGFPYEQY
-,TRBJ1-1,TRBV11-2,ASSFTGRNTEAF
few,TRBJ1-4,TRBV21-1,ASSVNRGREKLF
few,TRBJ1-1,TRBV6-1,ASKSGTGNTEAF
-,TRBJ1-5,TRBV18,ASSPTGDQPQH
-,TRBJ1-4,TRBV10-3,AISESQGSHEKLF
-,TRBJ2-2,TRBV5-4,ASSLDPGGRTGELF
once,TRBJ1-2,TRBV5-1,ASSSYRGQVEGYT
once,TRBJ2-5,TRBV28,ASRGGETQY
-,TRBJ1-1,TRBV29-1,SVRQGPMNTEAF
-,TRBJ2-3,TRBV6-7,ALGLAECTDTQY
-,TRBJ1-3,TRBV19,ASSIRQGIDGNTIY
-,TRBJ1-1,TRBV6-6,ASSYLGGMNTEAF
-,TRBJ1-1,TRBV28,ASSLRYQEAF
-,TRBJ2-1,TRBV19,ASSEDNEQF
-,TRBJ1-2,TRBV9,ASSVGGGGYGYT
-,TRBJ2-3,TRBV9,ASSVGLAGVGGTDTQY
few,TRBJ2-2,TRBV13,ASSLGRNTGELF
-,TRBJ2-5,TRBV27,ASRTQGIEETQY
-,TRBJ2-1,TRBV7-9,ASSTSGRSNNEQF
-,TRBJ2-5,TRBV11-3,ASSPWGLAGDQETQY
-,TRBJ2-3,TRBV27,AAAGAHGTDTQY
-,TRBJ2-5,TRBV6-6,ASSYSGAEETQY
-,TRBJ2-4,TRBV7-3,ASSPIQGGVQY
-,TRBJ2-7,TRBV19,ASSKTSGSWLDEQY
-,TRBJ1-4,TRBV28,ASSTLQGFEKLF
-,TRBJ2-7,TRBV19,ASSAGRSYEQY
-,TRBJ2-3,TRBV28,ASRPGSDTQY
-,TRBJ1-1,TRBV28,ASSLTSTGGRTEAF
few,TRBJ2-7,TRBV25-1,ASSPGSYEQY
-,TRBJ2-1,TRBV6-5,ATRGAPEYNEQF
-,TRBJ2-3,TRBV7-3,ASSPATSGTQY
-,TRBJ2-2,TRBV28,ASSPTGTSTGELF
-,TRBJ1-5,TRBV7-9,ASSFSGGGNQPQH
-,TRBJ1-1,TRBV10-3,AIRGQAEAF
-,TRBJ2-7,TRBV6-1,ASSEVWLAKEQY
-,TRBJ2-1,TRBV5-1,ASSLLGGSSYNEQF
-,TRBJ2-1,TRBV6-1,ASSQDRGYNEQF
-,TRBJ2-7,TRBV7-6,ASSPTSGSSYEQY